This T cell receptor (beta chain) is drawn from a study of blood T cell repertoires in COVID-19. Across the whole study: Specimens from acute and convalescent COVID-19 originated in the United States, Italy and Spain. Sources were T cells, B-cell-depleted T cells, or PBMCs; the material itself was cDNA or gDNA.

Per germline, CDR1 MGHDK and CDR2 SYGVNS. Trimming pared 4 bases from V and 1 base from J, leaving 9 bases between. CDR3 length: 14 amino acids. Per the authors' pipeline: From reference gene primer amplification, estimates of nucleated cell counts were derived. The method was immunoSEQ multiplex PCR; TCRdb's version includes in-frame clones alone and lacks a portion of them. The D gene and trimming were derived from the DNA, and the V and J assignments and clone size from that table. The data show about 50,000 clones, with approximately 80% seen just once and 35% to 55% held by the top ten. This clonotype originated in a man in his 70s with active or convalescent COVID-19. The chain employs TRBV25-1 and TRBJ2-3, with D possibly matching TRBD2 (5 bases). The source material was peripheral blood. The CDR3 bases are TGTGCCAGCAGTGTTAGCGCAGGCACAGATACGCAGTATTTT. Its translation is CASSVSAGTDTQYF. The entire variable domain, with the rest obtained from reference TRBV25-1 and TRBJ2-3, is as follows: EADIYQTPRYLVIGTGKKITLECSQTMGHDKMYWYQQDPGMELHLIHYSYGVNSTEKGDLSSESTVSRIRTEHFPLTLESARPSHTSQYLCASSVSAGTDTQYFGPGTRLTVL.